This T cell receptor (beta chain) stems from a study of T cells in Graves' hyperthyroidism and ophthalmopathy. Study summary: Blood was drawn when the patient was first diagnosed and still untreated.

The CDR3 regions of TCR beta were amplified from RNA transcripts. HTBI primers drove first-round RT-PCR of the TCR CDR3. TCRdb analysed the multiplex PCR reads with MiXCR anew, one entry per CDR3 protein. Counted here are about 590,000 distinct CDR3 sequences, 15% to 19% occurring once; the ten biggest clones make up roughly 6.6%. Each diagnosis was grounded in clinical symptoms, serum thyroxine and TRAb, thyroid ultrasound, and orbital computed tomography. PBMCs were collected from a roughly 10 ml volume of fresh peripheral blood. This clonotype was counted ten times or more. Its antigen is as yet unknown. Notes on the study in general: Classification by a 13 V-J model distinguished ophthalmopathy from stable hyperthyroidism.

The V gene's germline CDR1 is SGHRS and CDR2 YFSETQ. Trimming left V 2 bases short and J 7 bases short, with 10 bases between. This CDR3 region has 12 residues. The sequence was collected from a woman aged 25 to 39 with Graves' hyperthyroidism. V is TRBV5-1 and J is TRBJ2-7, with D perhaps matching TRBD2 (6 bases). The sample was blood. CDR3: CASSFVAGEQYF. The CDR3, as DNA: TGCGCCAGCAGCTTTGTGGCGGGGGAGCAGTACTTC.